Included here is one T cell receptor beta chain sequence, with context. Its antigen is currently unknown. The sample originates from a study of T cells in Graves' hyperthyroidism and ophthalmopathy. Study overall: Blood from the periphery was taken at initial diagnosis, before any treatment.

Study-level results: Within blood appeared most thyroid clonotypes that had expanded above 0.001.

Any patient presenting with uncontrolled infection, other autoimmune disease, pregnancy or lactation was left out. Thyroid ultrasound and orbital computed tomography, with clinical symptoms and serum thyroxine and TRAb, informed diagnoses. Amplification of TCR beta CDR3 regions used RNA as the template. During a first-round RT-PCR of the TCR CDR3, the HTBI primer set was used. Using its own MiXCR run on the multiplex PCR reads, TCRdb lists one record per CDR3 protein. The sample includes under 800,000 distinct CDR3 sequences, 12% to 15% of them seen just once. The receptor's source is a woman aged 18-29 years with Graves' hyperthyroidism. Sequencing was carried out using blood.

The chain's CDR3 is CASSSLWDRSSYNEQFF. The CDR3 DNA is TGTGCCAGCAGTTCTCTCTGGGACAGGAGCTCCTACAATGAGCAGTTCTTC. This sequence joins TRBV27 and TRBJ2-1; 8 bases are a match to TRBD1. V shed 4 bases and J 0 bases; nucleotides not matched to a gene: 8. The CDR3 length is 17 residues. Germline V gives CDR1 MNHEY, CDR2 SMNVEV (reference sequence).